This is a list of T cell receptor beta chains from one sample in a study of blood T cells in healthy people across ages. From the 5' RACE reads, TCRdb called clonotypes with MiXCR, one entry per CDR3 protein. The sample includes 700,000 or so distinct CDR3 sequences, 20% to 25% of them seen just once. Sample: blood. The receptors were sampled from a man between 65 and 85 years old in good health. Each CDR3 is given with its conserved first and last residue. The order of the fields is J gene, V gene, D gene, clone size, CDR3 protein. D genes are given only for firm matches. Size tells how often a clone was seen (once, few, many) or the class of an expanded clone, and some rows leave it out.

J gene: TRBJ2-1
V gene: TRBV20-1
D gene: TRBD2
clone size: few
CDR3 protein: CSASGLAGVGNEQFF

J gene: TRBJ2-1
V gene: TRBV20-1
D gene: TRBD1
clone size: .
CDR3 protein: CSARDSPGGSRLYNEQFF

J gene: TRBJ1-5
V gene: TRBV5-1
D gene: .
clone size: .
CDR3 protein: CASSLEGNSNQPQHF

J gene: TRBJ2-1
V gene: TRBV10-3
D gene: .
clone size: .
CDR3 protein: CAISVRDEQFF

J gene: TRBJ1-1
V gene: TRBV28
D gene: .
clone size: .
CDR3 protein: CASSMGGSVYTEAFF

J gene: TRBJ2-2
V gene: TRBV10-3
D gene: TRBD1
clone size: .
CDR3 protein: CAIRRQGVTGELFF

J gene: TRBJ1-1
V gene: TRBV20-1
D gene: .
clone size: many
CDR3 protein: CSALTPGVPANTEAFF

J gene: .
V gene: TRBV24-1
D gene: TRBD1
clone size: .
CDR3 protein: CATSKAGQGLLNEQFF

J gene: TRBJ1-6
V gene: TRBV10-3
D gene: .
clone size: .
CDR3 protein: CAIAEETGNSPLHF

J gene: TRBJ2-3
V gene: TRBV12-3/TRBV12-4
D gene: TRBD2
clone size: .
CDR3 protein: CASSPRLSGSTDTQYF

J gene: TRBJ2-1
V gene: TRBV20-1
D gene: .
clone size: few
CDR3 protein: CSAASYNEQFF

J gene: TRBJ1-4
V gene: TRBV5-1
D gene: TRBD1
clone size: few
CDR3 protein: CASSRWTGPTNEKLFF

J gene: TRBJ1-1
V gene: TRBV5-1
D gene: .
clone size: .
CDR3 protein: CASTGGGSDTEAFF

J gene: TRBJ2-2
V gene: TRBV5-1
D gene: .
clone size: few
CDR3 protein: CASSFETGELFF

J gene: TRBJ1-6
V gene: TRBV7-9
D gene: TRBD1
clone size: few
CDR3 protein: CASSFQGDSPLHF

J gene: TRBJ1-2
V gene: TRBV10-3
D gene: TRBD1
clone size: .
CDR3 protein: CAISQGQGADYGYTF

J gene: TRBJ2-1
V gene: TRBV7-2
D gene: TRBD1
clone size: few
CDR3 protein: CASSVTGVNEQFF

J gene: TRBJ2-2
V gene: TRBV29-1
D gene: .
clone size: few
CDR3 protein: CSVERDPGELFF

J gene: TRBJ2-5
V gene: TRBV21-1
D gene: .
clone size: .
CDR3 protein: CASKTFPSSGIPETQYF

J gene: TRBJ1-2
V gene: TRBV20-1
D gene: .
clone size: few
CDR3 protein: CSARDAQMGYGYTF

J gene: TRBJ2-4
V gene: TRBV2
D gene: TRBD2
clone size: .
CDR3 protein: CASLSGIGAKNIQYF

J gene: TRBJ1-5
V gene: TRBV13
D gene: .
clone size: few
CDR3 protein: CASSKGYFQPQHF

J gene: TRBJ2-4
V gene: TRBV6-5
D gene: TRBD1
clone size: few
CDR3 protein: CASSSPGQLAKNIQYF

J gene: TRBJ2-7
V gene: TRBV20-1
D gene: .
clone size: .
CDR3 protein: CSAERGAGASYEQYF

J gene: TRBJ1-4
V gene: TRBV4-1
D gene: .
clone size: .
CDR3 protein: CASSQDRTGRGEKLFF

J gene: TRBJ1-2
V gene: TRBV5-1
D gene: TRBD1
clone size: few
CDR3 protein: CASSSGTVLYGYTF

J gene: TRBJ1-2
V gene: TRBV5-1
D gene: TRBD1
clone size: few
CDR3 protein: CASSANRGGGYTF

J gene: TRBJ2-5
V gene: TRBV4-3
D gene: .
clone size: .
CDR3 protein: CASSQGSFQTQYF

J gene: TRBJ2-6
V gene: TRBV3-1
D gene: .
clone size: few
CDR3 protein: CASSQDYGSGANVLTF

J gene: TRBJ2-5
V gene: TRBV18
D gene: .
clone size: few
CDR3 protein: CASTGQPETQYF